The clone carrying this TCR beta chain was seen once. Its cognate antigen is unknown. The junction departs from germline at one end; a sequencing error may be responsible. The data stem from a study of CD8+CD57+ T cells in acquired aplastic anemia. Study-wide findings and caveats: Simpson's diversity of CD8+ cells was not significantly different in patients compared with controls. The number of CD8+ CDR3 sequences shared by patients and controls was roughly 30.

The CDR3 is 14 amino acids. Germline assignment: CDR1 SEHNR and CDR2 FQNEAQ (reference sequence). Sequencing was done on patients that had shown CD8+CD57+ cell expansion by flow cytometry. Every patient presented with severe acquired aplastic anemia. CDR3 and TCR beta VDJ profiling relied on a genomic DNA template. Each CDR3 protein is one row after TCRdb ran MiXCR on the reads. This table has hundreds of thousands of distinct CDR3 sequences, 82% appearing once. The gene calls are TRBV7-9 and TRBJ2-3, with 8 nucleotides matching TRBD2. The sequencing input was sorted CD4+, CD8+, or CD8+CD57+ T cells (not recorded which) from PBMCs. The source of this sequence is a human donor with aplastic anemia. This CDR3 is CASSLVAGSGILDF. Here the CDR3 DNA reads TGTGCCAGCAGCTTAGTAGCGGGGAGCGGTATTTTGGATTTT.